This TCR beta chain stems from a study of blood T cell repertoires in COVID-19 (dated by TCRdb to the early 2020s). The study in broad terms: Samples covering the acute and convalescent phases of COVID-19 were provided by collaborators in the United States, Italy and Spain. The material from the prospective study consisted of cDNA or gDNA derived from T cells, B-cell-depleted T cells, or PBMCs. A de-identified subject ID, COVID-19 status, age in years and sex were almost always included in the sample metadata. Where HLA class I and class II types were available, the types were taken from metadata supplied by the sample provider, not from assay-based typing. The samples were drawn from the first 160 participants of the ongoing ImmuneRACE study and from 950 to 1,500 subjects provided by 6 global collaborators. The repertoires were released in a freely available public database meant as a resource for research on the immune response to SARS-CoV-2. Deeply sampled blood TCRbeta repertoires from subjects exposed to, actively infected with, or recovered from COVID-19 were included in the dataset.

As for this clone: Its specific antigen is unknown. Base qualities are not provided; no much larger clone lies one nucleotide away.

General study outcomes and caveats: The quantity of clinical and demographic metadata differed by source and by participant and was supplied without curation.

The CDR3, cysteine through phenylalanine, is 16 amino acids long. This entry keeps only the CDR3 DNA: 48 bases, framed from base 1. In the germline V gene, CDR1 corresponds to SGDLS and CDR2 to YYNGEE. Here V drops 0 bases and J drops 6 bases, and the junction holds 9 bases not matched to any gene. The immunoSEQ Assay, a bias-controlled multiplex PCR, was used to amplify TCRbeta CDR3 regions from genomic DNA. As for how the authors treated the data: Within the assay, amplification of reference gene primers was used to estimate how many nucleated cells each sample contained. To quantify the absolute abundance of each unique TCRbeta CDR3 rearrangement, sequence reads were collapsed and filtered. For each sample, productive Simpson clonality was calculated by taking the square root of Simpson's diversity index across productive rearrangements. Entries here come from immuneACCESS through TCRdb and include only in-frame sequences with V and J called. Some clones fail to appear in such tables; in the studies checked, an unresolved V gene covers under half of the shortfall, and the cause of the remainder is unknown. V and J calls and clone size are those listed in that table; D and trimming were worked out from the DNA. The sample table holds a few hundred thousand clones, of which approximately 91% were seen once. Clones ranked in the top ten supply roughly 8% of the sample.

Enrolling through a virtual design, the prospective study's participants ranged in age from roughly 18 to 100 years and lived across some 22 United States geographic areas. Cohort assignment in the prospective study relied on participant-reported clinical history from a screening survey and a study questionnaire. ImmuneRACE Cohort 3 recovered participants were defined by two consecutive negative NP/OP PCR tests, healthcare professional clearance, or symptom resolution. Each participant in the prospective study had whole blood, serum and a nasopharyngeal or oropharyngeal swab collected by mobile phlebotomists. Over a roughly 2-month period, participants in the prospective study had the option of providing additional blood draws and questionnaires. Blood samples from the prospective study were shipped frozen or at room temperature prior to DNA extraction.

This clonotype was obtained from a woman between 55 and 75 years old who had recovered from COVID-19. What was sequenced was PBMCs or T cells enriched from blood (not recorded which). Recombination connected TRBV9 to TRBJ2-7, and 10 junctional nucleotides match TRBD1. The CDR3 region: CASSVAIDRGQGEQYF. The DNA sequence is TGTGCCAGCAGCGTAGCTATTGACAGGGGGCAAGGCGAGCAGTACTTC.